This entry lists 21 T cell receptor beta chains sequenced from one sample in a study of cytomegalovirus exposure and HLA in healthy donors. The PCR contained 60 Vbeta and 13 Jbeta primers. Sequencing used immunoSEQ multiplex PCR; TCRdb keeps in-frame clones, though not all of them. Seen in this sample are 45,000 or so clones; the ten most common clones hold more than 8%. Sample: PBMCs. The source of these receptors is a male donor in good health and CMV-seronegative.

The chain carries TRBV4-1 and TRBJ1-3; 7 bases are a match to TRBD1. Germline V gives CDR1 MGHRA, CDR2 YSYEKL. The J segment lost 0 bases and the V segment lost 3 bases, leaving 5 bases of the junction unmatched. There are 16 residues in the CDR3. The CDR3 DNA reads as TGCGCCAGCAGCCATGGCAGGGGGATCTCTGGAAACACCATATATTTT. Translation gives CASSHGRGISGNTIYF.

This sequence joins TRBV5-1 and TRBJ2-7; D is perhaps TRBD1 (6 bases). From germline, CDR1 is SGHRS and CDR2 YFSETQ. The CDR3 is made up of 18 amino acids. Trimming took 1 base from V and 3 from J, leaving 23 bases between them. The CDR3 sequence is CASSLSGFLRGKGYEQYF. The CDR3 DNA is TGCGCCAGCAGCTTGTCGGGATTCTTGAGGGGGAAGGGCTACGAGCAGTACTTC.

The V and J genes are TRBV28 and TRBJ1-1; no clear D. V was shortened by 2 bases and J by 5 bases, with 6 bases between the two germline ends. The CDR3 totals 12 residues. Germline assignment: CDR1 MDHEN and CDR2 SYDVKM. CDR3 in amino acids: CASSLIRTEAFF. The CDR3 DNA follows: TGTGCCAGCAGTTTAATTAGAACTGAAGCTTTCTTT.

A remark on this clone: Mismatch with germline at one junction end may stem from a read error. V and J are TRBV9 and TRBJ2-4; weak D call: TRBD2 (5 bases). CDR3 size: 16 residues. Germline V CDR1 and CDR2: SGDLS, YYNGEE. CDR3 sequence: CASTVGLGEAKNIQYF. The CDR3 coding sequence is TGTGCCAGCACCGTAGGGCTCGGGGAAGCCAAAAACATTCAGTACTTC.

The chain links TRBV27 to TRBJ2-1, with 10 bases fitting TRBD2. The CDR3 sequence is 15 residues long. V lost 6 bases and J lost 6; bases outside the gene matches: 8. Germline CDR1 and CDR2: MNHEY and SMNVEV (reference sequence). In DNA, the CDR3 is TGTGCCAGCAGACCCCTAGCGGGGGCCCCCAATGAGCAGTTCTTC. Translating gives CASRPLAGAPNEQFF.

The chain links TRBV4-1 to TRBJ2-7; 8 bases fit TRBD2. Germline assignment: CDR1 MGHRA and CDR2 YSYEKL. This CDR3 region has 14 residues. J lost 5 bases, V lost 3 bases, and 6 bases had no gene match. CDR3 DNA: TGCGCCAGCAGCCAGCCAACGGGAGGGGACGAGCAGTACTTC. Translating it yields CASSQPTGGDEQYF.

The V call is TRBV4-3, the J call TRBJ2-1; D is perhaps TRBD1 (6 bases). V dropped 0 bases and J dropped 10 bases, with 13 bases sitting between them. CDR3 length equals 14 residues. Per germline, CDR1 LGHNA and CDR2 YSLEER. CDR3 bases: TGCGCCAGCAGCCAAGATCAGGGGTCCAGAGAGCAGTTCTTC. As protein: CASSQDQGSREQFF.

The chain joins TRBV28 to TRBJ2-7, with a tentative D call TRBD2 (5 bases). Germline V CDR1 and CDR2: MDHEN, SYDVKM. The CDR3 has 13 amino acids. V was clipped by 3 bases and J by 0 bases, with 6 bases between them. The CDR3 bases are TGTGCCAGCAGTTTGGGGAGCTCCTACGAGCAGTACTTC. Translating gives CASSLGSSYEQYF.

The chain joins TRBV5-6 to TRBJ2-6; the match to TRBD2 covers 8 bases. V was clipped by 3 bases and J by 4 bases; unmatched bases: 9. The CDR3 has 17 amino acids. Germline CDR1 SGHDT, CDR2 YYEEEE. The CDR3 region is CASSWPAGAEGANVLTF. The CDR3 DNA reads TGTGCCAGCAGCTGGCCAGCGGGGGCGGAAGGGGCCAACGTCCTGACTTTC.

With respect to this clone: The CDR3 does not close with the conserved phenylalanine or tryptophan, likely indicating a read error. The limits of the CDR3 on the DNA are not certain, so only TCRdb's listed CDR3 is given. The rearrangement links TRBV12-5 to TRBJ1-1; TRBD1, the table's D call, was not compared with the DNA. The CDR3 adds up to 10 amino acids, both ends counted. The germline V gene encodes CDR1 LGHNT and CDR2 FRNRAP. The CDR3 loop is CASGLQQENL.

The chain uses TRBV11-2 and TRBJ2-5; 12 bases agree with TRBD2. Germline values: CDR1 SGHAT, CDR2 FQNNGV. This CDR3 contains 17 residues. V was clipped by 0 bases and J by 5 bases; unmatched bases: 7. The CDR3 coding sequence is TGTGCCAGCAGCTTAGAAACTAGCGGGAGGAGCCAGGAGACCCAGTACTTC. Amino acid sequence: CASSLETSGRSQETQYF.

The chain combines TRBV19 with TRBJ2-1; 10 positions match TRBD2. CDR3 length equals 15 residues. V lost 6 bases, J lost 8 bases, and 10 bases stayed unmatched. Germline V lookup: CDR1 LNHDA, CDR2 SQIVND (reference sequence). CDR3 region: CASSPSGRAGYEQFF. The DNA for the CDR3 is TGTGCCAGTAGCCCCAGCGGGAGGGCTGGGTATGAGCAGTTCTTC.

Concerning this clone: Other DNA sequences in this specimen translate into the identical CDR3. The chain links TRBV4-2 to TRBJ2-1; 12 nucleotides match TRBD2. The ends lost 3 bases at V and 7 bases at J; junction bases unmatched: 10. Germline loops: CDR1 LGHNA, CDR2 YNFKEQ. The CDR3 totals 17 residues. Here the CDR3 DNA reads TGTGCCAGCAGCCAGGCGGACGGGACTAGCGGGCGTAATGAGCAGTTCTTC. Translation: CASSQADGTSGRNEQFF.

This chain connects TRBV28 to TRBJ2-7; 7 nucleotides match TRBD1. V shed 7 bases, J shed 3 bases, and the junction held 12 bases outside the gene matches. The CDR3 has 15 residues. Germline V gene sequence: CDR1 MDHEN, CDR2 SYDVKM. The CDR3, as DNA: TGTGCCAGCATCACCTCAGGACAGGCGGACTACGAGCAGTACTTC. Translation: CASITSGQADYEQYF.

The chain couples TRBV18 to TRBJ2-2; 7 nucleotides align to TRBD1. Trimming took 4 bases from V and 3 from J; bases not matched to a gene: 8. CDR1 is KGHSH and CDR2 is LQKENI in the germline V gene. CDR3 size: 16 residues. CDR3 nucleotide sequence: TGTGCCAGCTCACAAGCCGGGACAGTCTACACCGGGGAGCTGTTTTTT. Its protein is CASSQAGTVYTGELFF.

The CDR3 DNA is TGTGCCAGCAGCTTAGTGGGGGGTCCATACAATGAGCAGTTCTTC. It is translated as CASSLVGGPYNEQFF. The V call is TRBV11-2, the J call TRBJ2-1, with D possibly TRBD2 on 6 matching bases. In germline, CDR1 is SGHAT, CDR2 FQNNGV. Deletions cut 1 base from V and 4 bases from J, with 11 bases between. This CDR3 is 15 amino acids long.

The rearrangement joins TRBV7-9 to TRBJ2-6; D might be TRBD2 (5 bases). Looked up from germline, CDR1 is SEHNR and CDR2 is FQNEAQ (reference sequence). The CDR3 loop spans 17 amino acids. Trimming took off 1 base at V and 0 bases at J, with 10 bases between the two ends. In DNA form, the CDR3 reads TGTGCCAGCAGCTTAGAAAGGAGGACCTCTGGGGCCAACGTCCTGACTTTC. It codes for CASSLERRTSGANVLTF.

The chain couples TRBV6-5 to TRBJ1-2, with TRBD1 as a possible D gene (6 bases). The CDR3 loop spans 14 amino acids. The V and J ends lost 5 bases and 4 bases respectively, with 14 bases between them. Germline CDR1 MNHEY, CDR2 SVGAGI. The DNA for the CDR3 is TGTGCCAGCAGTCTAAACAGGGTTGGCTATGGCTACACCTTC. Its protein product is CASSLNRVGYGYTF.

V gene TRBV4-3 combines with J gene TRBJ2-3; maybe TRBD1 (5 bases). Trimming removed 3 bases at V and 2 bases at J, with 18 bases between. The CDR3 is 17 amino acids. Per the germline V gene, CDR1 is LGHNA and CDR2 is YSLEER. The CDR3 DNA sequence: TGCGCCAGCAGCCAGGCTCAGGGTGTTGGATACACAGATACGCAGTATTTT. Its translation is CASSQAQGVGYTDTQYF.

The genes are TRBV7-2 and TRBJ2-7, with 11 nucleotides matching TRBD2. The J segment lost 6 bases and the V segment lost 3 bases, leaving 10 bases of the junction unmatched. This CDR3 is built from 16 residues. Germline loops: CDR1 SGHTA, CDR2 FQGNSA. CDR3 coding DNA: TGTGCCAGCAGCTTTCGGACCGGGACTAGCGGATTCGAGCAGTACTTC. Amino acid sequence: CASSFRTGTSGFEQYF.

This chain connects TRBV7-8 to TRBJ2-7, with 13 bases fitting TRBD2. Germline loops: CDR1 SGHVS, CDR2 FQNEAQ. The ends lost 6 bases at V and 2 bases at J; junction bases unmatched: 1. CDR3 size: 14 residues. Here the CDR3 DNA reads TGTGCCAGCAGGGGACTAGCGGGGACCTACGAGCAGTACTTC. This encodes CASRGLAGTYEQYF.